The T cell receptor beta chain described here comes from a study of blood T cell repertoires in COVID-19. In the authors' methods: Amplification of reference gene primers provided the estimated nucleated cell counts. TCRdb's copy holds only in-frame clones and misses some; the assay was immunoSEQ multiplex PCR. V and J calls and clone size are as listed in that table; D and trimming were resolved from the DNA. Of more than 450,000 clones listed, 87% are singletons. The CDR3 extends over 16 amino acids. V lost 0 bases and J lost 6, with 17 bases in between. From germline, CDR1 is SGHTA and CDR2 FQGNSA.

The J gene is TRBJ1-2, the V gene TRBV7-2, with D possibly being TRBD1 (6 bases). The sequence derives from a woman aged 18-29 years who had recovered from COVID-19. Material: PBMCs or T cells enriched from blood (not recorded which). CDR3 nucleotide sequence: TGTGCCAGCAGCTTAGCGGGATTACAGGGTGGTGATGGCTACACCTTC. Its protein product is CASSLAGLQGGDGYTF. Supplemented by reference TRBV7-2 and TRBJ1-2, the full variable domain reads GAGVSQSPSNKVTEKGKDVELRCDPISGHTALYWYRQSLGQGLEFLIYFQGNSAPDKSGLPSDRFSAERTGGSVSTLTIQRTQQEDSAVYLCASSLAGLQGGDGYTFGSGTRLTVV.